Reported below is one T cell receptor beta chain. The data stem from a study of blood T cells in healthy people across ages. The CDR3 is made up of 17 amino acids. The germline V gene encodes CDR1 SGDLS and CDR2 YYNGEE. A sample-barcoded 5' primer and a J-beta primer mix were used in a second PCR of about 6 to 11 cycles. A single record per CDR3 protein comes from TCRdb applying MiXCR to the 5' RACE reads. The sample lists fewer than 950,000 distinct CDR3 sequences, around half occurring once. Sequenced material: blood. This clonotype originated in a man older than 75 in good health. This sequence joins TRBV9 and TRBJ2-5, with D possibly being TRBD1 (6 bases). The J call is doubtful: the DNA matches TRBJ2-7 better. The CDR3 region has the DNA TGTGCCAGCAGCGCGAGGGGCGACAGGCTTCAAACTTACGAGCAGTACTTC. This translates into CASSARGDRLQTYEQYF.